These T cell receptor beta chains were read from a single sample in a study of blood T cell repertoires in COVID-19. The method was immunoSEQ multiplex PCR; TCRdb's version includes in-frame clones alone and lacks a portion of them. The table includes about 400,000 clones, around 84% detected once. The specimen was peripheral blood. The receptors were sampled from a human donor in a cohort sampled during active COVID-19. Each CDR3 is given with its conserved first and last residue. The order of the fields is clone size, V gene, D gene, J gene, CDR3 DNA, CDR3 protein. The D gene is left open where the match is weak. Clone size is not always given. Where it is, it says once, few, many or a class for expanded clones.

clone_size: -; v_call: TRBV6-5; d_call: TRBD1; j_call: TRBJ2-7; cdr3_nt: TGTGCCAGCAGACGACCGGGACAGGACCCCTACGAGCAGTACTTC; cdr3_aa: CASRRPGQDPYEQYF
clone_size: -; v_call: TRBV30; d_call: TRBD2; j_call: TRBJ2-1; cdr3_nt: TGTGCCTTAAGCCGGACTAGCGAGATAAAGGAAGGGTTCTTC; cdr3_aa: CALSRTSEIKEGFF
clone_size: -; v_call: TRBV14; d_call: TRBD2; j_call: TRBJ2-7; cdr3_nt: TGTGCCAGCAGCCCCTCCCGACAGCGGGAGAGGGCGTACGAGCAGTACTTC; cdr3_aa: CASSPSRQRERAYEQYF
clone_size: -; v_call: TRBV5-1; d_call: -; j_call: TRBJ1-1; cdr3_nt: TGCGCCAGCAGTTTCATGGGGGCAAACACTGAAGCTTTCTTT; cdr3_aa: CASSFMGANTEAFF
clone_size: -; v_call: TRBV7-8; d_call: TRBD1; j_call: TRBJ1-2; cdr3_nt: TGTGCCAGCAGCTTAGCAGGGACAGGGGGTGGCTACACCTTC; cdr3_aa: CASSLAGTGGGYTF
clone_size: -; v_call: TRBV5-8; d_call: TRBD1; j_call: TRBJ2-7; cdr3_nt: TGTGCCAGCAGCAGGACAGGGCCCTACGAGCAGTACTTC; cdr3_aa: CASSRTGPYEQYF
clone_size: once; v_call: TRBV3-1/TRBV3-2; d_call: -; j_call: TRBJ2-5; cdr3_nt: TGTGCCACCCGGGAACAACTCCAAGAGACCCAGTACTTC; cdr3_aa: CATREQLQETQYF
clone_size: -; v_call: TRBV30; d_call: -; j_call: TRBJ2-2; cdr3_nt: TGTGCCTGCCTCAACAGGCCTAACACCGGGGAGCTGTTTTTT; cdr3_aa: CACLNRPNTGELFF
clone_size: -; v_call: TRBV18; d_call: TRBD1; j_call: TRBJ1-6; cdr3_nt: TGTGCCAGCTCATCAGCAGGGGGGCGTCAGAATTCACCCCTCCACTTT; cdr3_aa: CASSSAGGRQNSPLHF
clone_size: few; v_call: TRBV7-9; d_call: -; j_call: TRBJ1-2; cdr3_nt: TGTGCCAGCAGCTTAGGGGGCCCTCGTGGCTACACCTTC; cdr3_aa: CASSLGGPRGYTF
clone_size: -; v_call: TRBV12-5; d_call: -; j_call: TRBJ1-6; cdr3_nt: TGTGCTAGTGCTCCCCCGGGGGTTGGTAATTCACCCCTCCACTTT; cdr3_aa: CASAPPGVGNSPLHF
clone_size: -; v_call: TRBV19; d_call: -; j_call: TRBJ1-6; cdr3_nt: TGTGCCAGTAGTCGTACAGGGATCGATTCACCCCTCCACTTT; cdr3_aa: CASSRTGIDSPLHF
clone_size: -; v_call: TRBV7-3; d_call: TRBD2; j_call: TRBJ2-3; cdr3_nt: TGTGCCAGCAGTCTAGGGCTAGCGGCAGATACGCAGTATTTT; cdr3_aa: CASSLGLAADTQYF
clone_size: -; v_call: TRBV14; d_call: TRBD1; j_call: TRBJ2-5; cdr3_nt: TGTGCCAGCAGCCAAGAATTCCCCGGGACAGGATTTGTTGAGACCCAGTACTTC; cdr3_aa: CASSQEFPGTGFVETQYF
clone_size: -; v_call: TRBV4-1; d_call: -; j_call: TRBJ2-7; cdr3_nt: TGCGCCAGCAGCCGCTTGAGGCGGGGGCCCTACGAGCAGTACTTC; cdr3_aa: CASSRLRRGPYEQYF
clone_size: -; v_call: TRBV19; d_call: -; j_call: TRBJ2-6; cdr3_nt: TGTGCCAGTAGTATGGGAAGGGTAGGGGGCTCTGGGGCCAACGTCCTGACTTTC; cdr3_aa: CASSMGRVGGSGANVLTF
clone_size: -; v_call: TRBV5-4; d_call: -; j_call: TRBJ2-1; cdr3_nt: TGTGCCAGCAGCCCGGACTACCGCTCCTACAATGAGCAGTTCTTC; cdr3_aa: CASSPDYRSYNEQFF
clone_size: -; v_call: TRBV3-1/TRBV3-2; d_call: -; j_call: TRBJ2-7; cdr3_nt: TGTGCCAGCAGCCAGGGGCTAGGGTGGGCCTACGAGCAGTACTTC; cdr3_aa: CASSQGLGWAYEQYF
clone_size: -; v_call: TRBV27; d_call: TRBD1; j_call: TRBJ2-7; cdr3_nt: TGTGCCAGCAGTTTATCCACAGGGGGCGAAGGAGAGCAGTACTTC; cdr3_aa: CASSLSTGGEGEQYF
clone_size: -; v_call: TRBV7-9; d_call: -; j_call: TRBJ2-2; cdr3_nt: TGTGCCAGCAGCCCACCCATTGACTCCAACACCGGGGAGCTGTTTTTT; cdr3_aa: CASSPPIDSNTGELFF
clone_size: -; v_call: TRBV5-1; d_call: -; j_call: TRBJ1-1; cdr3_nt: TGCGCCAGCAGCGGGGGGTGGACTGAAGCTTTCTTT; cdr3_aa: CASSGGWTEAFF
clone_size: -; v_call: TRBV6-5; d_call: -; j_call: TRBJ2-3; cdr3_nt: TGTGCCAGCAAACAAGGACTCTCCACGGATACGCAGTATTTT; cdr3_aa: CASKQGLSTDTQYF
clone_size: -; v_call: TRBV11-2; d_call: TRBD2; j_call: TRBJ2-7; cdr3_nt: TGTGCCAGCAGCCCCTTGCGGGGGGGAGGTATTTGGCAGTACTTC; cdr3_aa: CASSPLRGGGIWQYF
clone_size: -; v_call: TRBV25-1; d_call: -; j_call: TRBJ2-3; cdr3_nt: TGTGCCAGCAGTGAATCAAGGCAGGGTCACACAGATACGCAGTATTTT; cdr3_aa: CASSESRQGHTDTQYF
clone_size: -; v_call: TRBV5-6; d_call: -; j_call: TRBJ1-2; cdr3_nt: TGTGCCAGCAGCTTGGGGGACACCCTGAACTATGGCTACACCTTC; cdr3_aa: CASSLGDTLNYGYTF
clone_size: many; v_call: TRBV5-4; d_call: -; j_call: TRBJ1-4; cdr3_nt: TGTGCCAGCAGCTTTTTGGGGGGTGAAAAACTGTTTTTT; cdr3_aa: CASSFLGGEKLFF
clone_size: -; v_call: TRBV6-2/TRBV6-3; d_call: -; j_call: TRBJ1-2; cdr3_nt: TGTGCCAGCAGTTACGGCCCCCCGGGTGGCTACACCTTC; cdr3_aa: CASSYGPPGGYTF
clone_size: -; v_call: TRBV30; d_call: -; j_call: TRBJ2-3; cdr3_nt: TGTGCCTGGAGTTCCGACATTGGCGATACGCAGTATTTT; cdr3_aa: CAWSSDIGDTQYF
clone_size: -; v_call: TRBV7-9; d_call: -; j_call: TRBJ2-3; cdr3_nt: TGTGCCAGCAGCCGGGCGGGATTCACAGATACGCAGTATTTT; cdr3_aa: CASSRAGFTDTQYF
clone_size: -; v_call: TRBV5-4; d_call: -; j_call: TRBJ2-3; cdr3_nt: TGTGCCAGCAGCCGACAGCTAAGCACAGATACGCAGTATTTT; cdr3_aa: CASSRQLSTDTQYF
clone_size: -; v_call: TRBV9; d_call: TRBD2; j_call: TRBJ2-7; cdr3_nt: TGTGCCAGCAGCACGTCAGCGGGAGGCCCTACCGACGAGCAGTACTTC; cdr3_aa: CASSTSAGGPTDEQYF
clone_size: -; v_call: TRBV2; d_call: TRBD2; j_call: TRBJ2-4; cdr3_nt: TGTGCCAGCAGTAGAACGAGTGGGAGGGCGGTGGTTTCCAAAAACATTCAGTACTTC; cdr3_aa: CASSRTSGRAVVSKNIQYF
clone_size: -; v_call: TRBV11-2; d_call: -; j_call: TRBJ2-7; cdr3_nt: TGTGCCAGAGAAATTAGCGGCCCTTCCTACGAGCAGTACTTC; cdr3_aa: CAREISGPSYEQYF
clone_size: -; v_call: TRBV30; d_call: TRBD1; j_call: TRBJ2-3; cdr3_nt: TGTGCCTGGAGTGCAGACAGGGGTAGCACAGATACGCAGTATTTT; cdr3_aa: CAWSADRGSTDTQYF
clone_size: -; v_call: TRBV7-8; d_call: -; j_call: TRBJ1-2; cdr3_nt: TGTGCCAGCAGCTCGGGACAAAAGATAAACTATGGCTACACCTTC; cdr3_aa: CASSSGQKINYGYTF
clone_size: once; v_call: TRBV19; d_call: TRBD1; j_call: TRBJ1-1; cdr3_nt: TGTGCCAGTAGCAATACAGGACAGGGCGAAGCTTTCTTT; cdr3_aa: CASSNTGQGEAFF
clone_size: -; v_call: TRBV28; d_call: -; j_call: TRBJ1-2; cdr3_nt: TGTGCCAGCAGTTCGACGGGACGGGAGGGATATGGCTACACCTTC; cdr3_aa: CASSSTGREGYGYTF
clone_size: -; v_call: TRBV5-1; d_call: TRBD2; j_call: TRBJ2-7; cdr3_nt: TGCGCCAGCAGCTTGGAGGCGGGGGGTTTCTACGAGCAGTACTTC; cdr3_aa: CASSLEAGGFYEQYF